These T cell receptor beta chains were read from a single sample in a study of human CD8 memory T cell subsets. TCRdb re-called the 5' RACE reads, yielding one record per CDR3 amino acid sequence without DNA. The table counts approximately 7,800 distinct CDR3 sequences; 21% lies in the top ten. Sequences were obtained from CD8+ T cells from PBMCs. The receptors stem from a human donor in good health. CDR3s include the opening cysteine and the closing phenylalanine or tryptophan. The size field is filled for only some rows; it gives once, few, many or a size class.

cdr3_aa	cdr3_length	clone_size	v_call	j_call
CSAPGTIPYEQYF	13	.	TRBV20-1	TRBJ2-7
CASSQAQGVRTEAFF	15	.	TRBV4-1	TRBJ1-1
CASSYSEENTEAFF	14	medium-sized	TRBV6-2/TRBV6-3	TRBJ1-1
CAGSGAGQGAYSNQPQHF	18	.	TRBV28	TRBJ1-5
CSGTEGQGMEKQYF	14	.	TRBV20-1	TRBJ2-7
CASRKTSGRVYEQYF	15	medium-sized	TRBV28	TRBJ2-7
CASRTEHNYGYTF	13	.	TRBV6-6	TRBJ1-2
CASSQVNGDEQYF	13	.	TRBV3-1	TRBJ2-7
CATSDTGTGGTGELFF	16	.	TRBV24-1	TRBJ2-2
CASSLEEPGTRMEQYF	16	.	TRBV7-8	TRBJ2-7
CASSTGYTEAFF	12	.	TRBV4-3	TRBJ1-1
CATSRGRQGASDTQYF	16	.	TRBV15	TRBJ2-3
CASSSSIRGAEQYF	14	.	TRBV5-1	TRBJ2-7
CATSDLEIQEQFF	13	.	TRBV24-1	TRBJ2-1
CASTRGGLEADTQYF	15	.	TRBV2	TRBJ2-3
CASSLGAIGPATDTQYF	17	.	TRBV7-8	TRBJ2-3
CASSANRGIETQYF	14	.	TRBV2	TRBJ2-5
CSARAASGRETYNEQFF	17	medium-sized	TRBV20-1	TRBJ2-1
CSARGAIDYEQYF	13	.	TRBV20-1	TRBJ2-7
CASSLGTGVREKLFF	15	.	TRBV7-6	TRBJ1-4
CGTGDNQPQHF	11	.	TRBV6-5	TRBJ1-5
CASSIGTRVGQETQYF	16	.	TRBV3-1	TRBJ2-5
CASSPLLNNEQFF	13	.	TRBV4-1	TRBJ2-1
CASSIGSGADEQYF	14	.	TRBV19	TRBJ2-7
CASSHGWDIHYEQYF	15	.	TRBV4-1	TRBJ2-7
CASSPKTDGTEAFF	14	.	TRBV7-9	TRBJ1-1
CASSHTTGTRALHF	14	.	TRBV28	TRBJ1-6
CASSFRNGYTF	11	.	TRBV7-9	TRBJ1-2
CSVEGTAGSSNEQFF	15	medium-sized	TRBV29-1	TRBJ2-1
CASSPPGQVSYEQYF	15	.	TRBV3-1	TRBJ2-7
CASSFPAGHNNSPLHF	16	.	TRBV5-6	TRBJ1-6
CASREPAVRQFF	12	.	TRBV2	TRBJ2-1
CAISERGGTNEKLFF	15	.	TRBV10-3	TRBJ1-4
CATSSRRQGAMFF	13	.	TRBV15	TRBJ2-1
CASSGKGQDTDTQYF	15	.	TRBV6-6	TRBJ2-3
CASSPPVGPDYEQYF	15	medium-sized	TRBV28	TRBJ2-7
CSARETGVGNTIYF	14	.	TRBV20-1	TRBJ1-3
CASSQGGTNEKLFF	14	.	TRBV4-2	TRBJ1-4
CASNQWDRGITEAFF	15	medium-sized	TRBV6-1	TRBJ1-1
CASTFRLDRIQETQYF	16	.	TRBV12-3/TRBV12-4	TRBJ2-5
CSVNPSYNEQFF	12	.	TRBV29-1	TRBJ2-1
CASSLQGAGPRETQYF	16	.	TRBV28	TRBJ2-5
CAWSNERSYNEQFF	14	.	TRBV30	TRBJ2-1